This T cell receptor beta chain stems from a study of identifying expanded T cells in peripheral blood. Overall study findings and caveats: Clone count variance between roughly two-week samples rose with total template count. Over about two and four weeks, about 17 and 20 clones changed, versus 1.2 between replicates.

For this clone: Its antigen is still unknown.

The repertoire was sequenced with immunoSEQ multiplex PCR; TCRdb's copy has only in-frame clones and lacks some. This sample carries some 99,000 clones, about nine tenths of them seen once, and the ten largest clones take about 8.6%. During the collection period, no donor immune events like infections were recorded. The V and J ends lost 2 bases and 5 bases respectively, with 8 bases between them. The CDR3 contains 13 residues. Germline CDR1 reads MNHNY; CDR2 reads SVGAGI (reference sequence). Sequencing was performed on blood. This clonotype was sampled from a person aged 18-70 years in good health. The rearrangement joins TRBV6-6 to TRBJ2-3; D may be TRBD2 (5 bases). CDR3 in DNA: TGTGCCAGCAGTTACGTCGAGGGAGATACGCAGTATTTT. It translates to CASSYVEGDTQYF.